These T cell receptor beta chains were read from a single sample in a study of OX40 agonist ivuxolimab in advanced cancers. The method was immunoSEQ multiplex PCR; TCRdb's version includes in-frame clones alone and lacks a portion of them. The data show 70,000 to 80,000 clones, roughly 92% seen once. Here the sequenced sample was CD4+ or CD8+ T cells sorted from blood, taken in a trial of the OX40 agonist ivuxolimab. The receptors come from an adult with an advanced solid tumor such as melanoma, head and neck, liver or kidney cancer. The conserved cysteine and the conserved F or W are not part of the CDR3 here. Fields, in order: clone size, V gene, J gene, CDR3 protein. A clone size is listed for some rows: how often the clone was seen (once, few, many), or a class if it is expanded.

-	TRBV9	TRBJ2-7	ASSTGTSGRDEQY
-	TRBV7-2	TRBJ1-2	ASSLRGFDYGYT
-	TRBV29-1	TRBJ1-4	SVAVAGDSTNEKLF
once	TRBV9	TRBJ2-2	ASSVASSGGYTGELF
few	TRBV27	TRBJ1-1	ASRPRGTVTTAAEAF
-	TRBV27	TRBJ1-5	ASKQLNGQPQH
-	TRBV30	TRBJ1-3	AWSLTSGNTIY
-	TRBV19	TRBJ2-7	ASSTLGLAGPLSSYEQY
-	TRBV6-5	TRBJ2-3	ASSYSVASGADTQY
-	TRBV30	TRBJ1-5	AWSVRVGNQPQH
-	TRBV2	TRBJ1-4	ASSDLPNEKLF
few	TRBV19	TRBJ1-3	ASSPVSSSGNTIY
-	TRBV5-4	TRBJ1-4	ASSKNPNQANEKLF
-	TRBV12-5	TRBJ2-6	ASGLVYGAGANVLT
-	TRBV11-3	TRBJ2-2	ASSLGQANTGELF
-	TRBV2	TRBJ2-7	ASSNGQGFEQY
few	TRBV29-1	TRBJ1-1	SGRRMNTEAF
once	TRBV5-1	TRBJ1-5	ASSLQGSSNQPQH
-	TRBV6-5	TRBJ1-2	ASSGDPGLPYGYT
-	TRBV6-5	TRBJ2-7	ASSYSGLWY
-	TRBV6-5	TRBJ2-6	ASMDVSSGANVLT
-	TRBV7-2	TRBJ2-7	ASSYRGVGSYEQY
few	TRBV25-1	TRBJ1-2	ASSANTLYGYT
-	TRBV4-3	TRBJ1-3	ASSVGQGNTIY
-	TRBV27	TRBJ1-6	ASSLRWSSYNSPLH
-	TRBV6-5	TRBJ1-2	ASSDQGVWYGYT
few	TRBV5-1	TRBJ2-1	ASSLDQGSYNEQF
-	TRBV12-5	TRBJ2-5	ASVFQGLAGGETQY
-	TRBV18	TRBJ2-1	ASSPQEGAPLSYNEQF
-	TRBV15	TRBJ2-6	ATSSRGSSGANVLT
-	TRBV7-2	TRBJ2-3	ASSSGLAGRKDTQY
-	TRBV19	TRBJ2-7	ASSDEGTYVAYEQY
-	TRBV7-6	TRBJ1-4	ASSVGTYPEKLF
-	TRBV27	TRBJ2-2	ASSLGIAGGVTGELF
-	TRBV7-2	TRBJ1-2	ASSSQGSKYGYT
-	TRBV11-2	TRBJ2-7	ASSLVPGHPSYEQY
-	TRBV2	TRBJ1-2	ATTGEGYGYT
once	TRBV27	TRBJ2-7	ASSSQVKVYEQY
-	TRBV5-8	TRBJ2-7	ASKGGGPLEQY
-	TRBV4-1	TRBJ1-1	ASSQPGLSNTEAF
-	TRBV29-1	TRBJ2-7	SARTGISYEQY
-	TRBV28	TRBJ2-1	ASSPGTGTNKQF
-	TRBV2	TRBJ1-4	ASSEFQSQAF
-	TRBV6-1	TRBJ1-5	ASSELRGALSNQPQH
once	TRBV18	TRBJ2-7	ASSLGPLSYEQY
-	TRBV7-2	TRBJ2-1	ASSLWVYEQF
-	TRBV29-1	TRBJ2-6	SVIRSGANVLT
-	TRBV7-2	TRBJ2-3	ASSLGGTSGSTTDTQY
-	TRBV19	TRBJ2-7	ASSLTGTGLYEQY
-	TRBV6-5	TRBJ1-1	ASSYTGLVEAF
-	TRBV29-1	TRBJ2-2	SVEVAISNTGELF
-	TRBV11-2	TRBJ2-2	ASSSESLAGELF
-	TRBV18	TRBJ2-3	ASSPPGLAGVTDTQY
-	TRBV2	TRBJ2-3	ASSEGGGADTQY
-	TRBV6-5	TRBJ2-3	ASSVRDLGADTQY